The 32 T cell receptor beta chains below all came from one sample that was sequenced in a study of cytomegalovirus exposure and HLA in healthy donors. PCR primers comprised 60 Vbeta and 13 Jbeta primers. The assay was immunoSEQ multiplex PCR, and TCRdb's table has in-frame clones only and misses some. This sample yields more than 100,000 clones, of which 80% to 85% are seen a single time; 2% to 2.5% belongs to the top ten. Sequencing was done on a sample of PBMCs. Receptor source: a man aged 25 to 40 in good health and CMV-seronegative.

Only a few counts were recorded for this clone. Germline and junction disagree at one end, which may indicate a read error. The chain has TRBV5-4 and TRBJ2-6; D may be TRBD1 (5 bases). Germline V lookup: CDR1 SGHNT, CDR2 YYREEE (reference sequence). CDR3 length equals 14 residues. Written as DNA, the CDR3 is TGTGCCAGCAGCCGGGTCTCTGGGGCCAACGGCCTGACTTTC. It codes for CASSRVSGANGLTF.

V is TRBV6-4 and J is TRBJ2-3, with TRBD2 identical over 8 bases. The CDR3 runs 15 residues. CDR1 MRHNA and CDR2 SNTAGT come from the germline V gene. The V and J ends lost 5 bases and 1 base, in that order; junction bases with no gene match: 5. The CDR3 DNA is TGTGCCAGCAGTTCTTCAGCGGGAGGCACAGATACGCAGTATTTT. Translated, it gives CASSSSAGGTDTQYF.

This CDR3 reads CASSRDRGIGNQPQHF. The CDR3 nucleotides are TGTGCCAGCAGCCGGGACAGGGGAATTGGCAATCAGCCCCAGCATTTT. This sequence joins TRBV7-9 and TRBJ1-5; TRBD1 agrees at 10 bases. Germline loops: CDR1 SEHNR, CDR2 FQNEAQ (reference sequence). The trim removed 5 bases at V and 2 bases at J, leaving 6 bases unmatched. This CDR3 region has 16 residues.

This clone was counted a few times. This rearrangement joins TRBV7-8 to TRBJ1-2; D gene unclear. The ends were cut back, 1 base at V and 1 base at J, with 7 bases in the middle. The CDR3 is 14 residues long. The V gene's germline CDR1 is SGHVS and CDR2 FQNEAQ. This CDR3 reads CASSLGGDNYGYTF. The DNA for the CDR3 is TGTGCCAGCAGCTTAGGGGGAGATAACTATGGCTACACCTTC. The full variable domain, with the rest looked up from reference TRBV7-8 and TRBJ1-2, is GAGVSQSPRYKVAKRGQDVALRCDPISGHVSLFWYQQALGQGPEFLTYFQNEAQLDKSGLPSDRFFAERPEGSVSTLKIQRTQQEDSAVYLCASSLGGDNYGYTFGSGTRLTVV.

The chain has TRBV9 and TRBJ1-6, with D possibly being TRBD1 (6 bases). Germline loops: CDR1 SGDLS, CDR2 YYNGEE. The CDR3 length is 16 residues. Trimming shortened V by 3 bases and J by 7 bases, and 17 bases separated the two germline ends. The DNA of the CDR3 is TGTGCCAGCAGCGACGGTCAGGGGAACGGGAATTCACCCCTCCACTTT. Translation: CASSDGQGNGNSPLHF.

This CDR3 is CASSFGGGAGEQYF. The CDR3 region has the DNA TGCGCCAGCAGCTTCGGCGGGGGGGCGGGCGAGCAGTACTTC. The chain uses TRBV5-1 and TRBJ2-7; 9 bases align to TRBD2. CDR3 length equals 14 residues. From germline, CDR1 is SGHRS and CDR2 YFSETQ. After removal of 2 bases from V and 6 bases from J, the junction contained 6 bases not matched to a gene.

V and J are TRBV19 and TRBJ1-2; D is perhaps TRBD1 (5 bases). Germline assignment: CDR1 LNHDA and CDR2 SQIVND (reference sequence). Trimming pared 6 bases from V and 2 bases from J, leaving 19 bases between. This CDR3 has 16 amino acids. The CDR3 loop is CASSRDFDHFNYGYTF. CDR3 DNA sequence: TGTGCCAGTAGCCGGGACTTCGACCACTTCAACTATGGCTACACCTTC.

This clone has just a few counts. The rearrangement uses TRBV7-6 and TRBJ2-5, with a tentative D call TRBD1 (6 bases). Trimming removed 0 bases at V and 1 base at J, with 12 bases between. The germline CDR1 and CDR2 sequences are SGHVS and FNYEAQ. This CDR3 region has 16 residues. CDR3 nucleotide sequence: TGTGCCAGCAGCTTAGCCTTGGGGGCCCTCCAAGAGACCCAGTACTTC. Protein product: CASSLALGALQETQYF. Full variable domain (missing parts from reference TRBV7-6 and TRBJ2-5): GAGVSQSPRYKVTKRGQDVALRCDPISGHVSLYWYRQALGQGPEFLTYFNYEAQQDKSGLPNDRFSAERPEGSISTLTIQRTEQRDSAMYRCASSLALGALQETQYFGPGTRLLVL.

Only one count was recorded for this clone. The chain uses TRBV9 and TRBJ2-3; D is perhaps TRBD1 (5 bases). Deletions cut 4 bases from V and 0 bases from J, with 15 bases between. This CDR3 is built from 16 residues. Germline CDR1 reads SGDLS; CDR2 reads YYNGEE. The CDR3: CASSRFQGQSTDTQYF. CDR3 DNA: TGTGCCAGCAGCCGGTTTCAGGGCCAGAGCACAGATACGCAGTATTTT. Variable domain in full (rest from reference TRBV9 and TRBJ2-3): DSGVTQTPKHLITATGQRVTLRCSPRSGDLSVYWYQQSLDQGLQFLIQYYNGEERAKGNILERFSAQQFPDLHSELNLSSLELGDSALYFCASSRFQGQSTDTQYFGPGTRLTVL.

V gene TRBV7-2 combines with J gene TRBJ2-3; 7 positions match TRBD1. Germline assignment: CDR1 SGHTA and CDR2 FQGNSA. Trimming removed 5 bases from V and 6 bases from J; junction bases left unmatched: 11. This CDR3 is built from 15 residues. DNA for the CDR3: TGTGCCAGCAGCCCCGACGGGACAGCCCGGGATACGCAGTATTTT. Translated, it gives CASSPDGTARDTQYF.

The chain joins TRBV6-6 to TRBJ2-7; TRBD1 is a possible D gene (5 bases). The CDR3 has 12 residues. The germline gives CDR1 MNHNY, CDR2 SVGAGI (reference sequence). The V and J ends lost 6 bases and 2 bases respectively, with 8 bases between them. The CDR3 reads CASSQGTYEQYF. DNA of the CDR3: TGTGCCAGCAGCCAGGGTACCTACGAGCAGTACTTC.

V is TRBV19 and J is TRBJ2-3, with 12 bases that match TRBD1. V trimming: 2 bases; J trimming: 11 bases; junction bases outside the gene matches: 5. Germline loops: CDR1 LNHDA, CDR2 SQIVND (reference sequence). CDR3 length equals 14 residues. The CDR3 loop reads CASSITGQGAWQYF. In nucleotides, the CDR3 is TGTGCCAGTAGTATAACGGGACAGGGGGCCTGGCAGTATTTT. Full variable domain (outside the CDR3, taken from reference TRBV19 and TRBJ2-3): DGGITQSPKYLFRKEGQNVTLSCEQNLNHDAMYWYRQDPGQGLRLIYYSQIVNDFQKGDIAEGYSVSREKKESFPLTVTSAQKNPTAFYLCASSITGQGAWQYFGPGTRLTVL.

Turning to this clone: Other nucleotide sequences in the sample specify the same CDR3. The J gene is TRBJ1-2, the V gene TRBV2; a weak D match, TRBD1 (5 bases). Germline values: CDR1 SNHLY, CDR2 FYNNEI. Trimming cost V 3 bases and J 5 bases, with 13 bases left between them. The CDR3 consists of 14 residues. The CDR3 bases are TGTGCCAGCAGTGAGCAGGGTCTCGATTATGGCTACACCTTC. As protein: CASSEQGLDYGYTF.

With respect to this clone: Within the sample, other DNA sequences also encode this same CDR3. The gene calls are TRBV5-1 and TRBJ1-5; D is perhaps TRBD1 (5 bases). Germline-derived CDR1 and CDR2 are SGHRS and YFSETQ. Deletions cut 0 bases from V and 1 base from J, with 8 bases between. The CDR3 has 15 amino acids. The CDR3 is CASSLAGVSNQPQHF. The CDR3 DNA reads TGCGCCAGCAGCTTGGCGGGGGTGAGCAATCAGCCCCAGCATTTT.

This clone was detected only once. This chain connects TRBV2 to TRBJ1-6; D might be TRBD1 (5 bases). V shed 2 bases and J shed 3 bases, with 8 bases lying between them. This CDR3 region has 15 residues. Germline CDR1 and CDR2: SNHLY and FYNNEI. The CDR3 spells CASSETGFYNSPLHF. In nucleotides, the CDR3 is TGTGCCAGCAGTGAAACAGGATTCTATAATTCACCCCTCCACTTT.

This clone was seen only once. V usage is TRBV7-2 and J usage is TRBJ2-7; 7 bases agree with TRBD1. The CDR3 is made up of 14 amino acids. V was clipped by 7 bases and J by 0 bases; unmatched bases: 6. Germline lookup yields CDR1 SGHTA and CDR2 FQGNSA. DNA of the CDR3: TGTGCCAGCACTCTGGGACAGCGCTCCTACGAGCAGTACTTC. Its protein product is CASTLGQRSYEQYF.

The chain carries TRBV6-5 and TRBJ1-6; D unclear. The CDR3 runs 15 residues. CDR1 MNHEY and CDR2 SVGAGI come from the germline V gene. V shed 6 bases and J shed 7 bases, with 16 bases lying between them. The CDR3 bases are TGTGCCAGCAGACCGGACGGGGTTGGGAATTCACCCCTCCACTTT. This gives the protein CASRPDGVGNSPLHF.

This clone occurred once. The V and J genes are TRBV7-6 and TRBJ2-7, with 11 bases lining up with TRBD2. V shed 5 bases and J 7 bases; nucleotides not matched to a gene: 7. The CDR3 is 14 residues long. Germline V gene sequence: CDR1 SGHVS, CDR2 FNYEAQ. The CDR3 DNA is TGTGCCAGCAGCCCTTTAGCGGGGGGGCGGGAGCAGTACTTC. Translated, it gives CASSPLAGGREQYF.

V and J are TRBV4-1 and TRBJ2-2; a possible D gene is TRBD2 (5 bases). Trimming pared 3 bases from V and 4 bases from J, leaving 9 bases between. The CDR3 covers 14 residues. Germline-derived CDR1 and CDR2 are MGHRA and YSYEKL. The chain's CDR3 is CASSHGLPTGELFF. The CDR3 coding sequence is TGCGCCAGCAGCCATGGACTCCCCACCGGGGAGCTGTTTTTT.

About this clone itself: Other DNA sequences of this sample code for an identical CDR3. The chain recombines TRBV5-1 with TRBJ2-7, with 7 bases lining up with TRBD1. Trimming took 2 bases from V and 0 from J; bases not matched to a gene: 2. Looked up from germline, CDR1 is SGHRS and CDR2 is YFSETQ. The CDR3 totals 14 residues. Here the CDR3 reads CASSLQGSSYEQYF. CDR3 sequence (DNA): TGCGCCAGCAGCTTACAGGGGAGCTCCTACGAGCAGTACTTC.

For the CDR3, the DNA is TGTGCCAGCTCACCATTGAACAGGCGTAGCTACGAGCAGTACTTC. Its protein product is CASSPLNRRSYEQYF. The chain carries TRBV18 and TRBJ2-7; D is possibly TRBD1 (5 bases). The CDR3 is 15 residues long. Germline lookup yields CDR1 KGHSH and CDR2 LQKENI. Trimming pared 2 bases from V and 3 bases from J, leaving 14 bases between.

The chain uses TRBV2 and TRBJ1-4; TRBD1 agrees at 8 bases. The germline gives CDR1 SNHLY, CDR2 FYNNEI. The V segment lost 7 bases and the J segment 1 base; nucleotides outside the gene matches: 2. CDR3 size: 14 residues. CDR3 sequence: CASTGTGTNEKLFF. The CDR3 DNA reads as TGTGCCAGCACCGGGACAGGAACTAATGAAAAACTGTTTTTT.

The rearrangement uses TRBV5-4 and TRBJ2-7; D gene unclear. With 0 bases removed from V and 0 bases from J, the gap between germline ends came to 10 bases. This CDR3 region has 15 residues. Looked up from germline, CDR1 is SGHNT and CDR2 is YYREEE (reference sequence). The CDR3 spells CASSLGQASSYEQYF. The CDR3 coding sequence is TGTGCCAGCAGCTTGGGGCAGGCCAGCTCCTACGAGCAGTACTTC.

Notes on this clone: Germline is not matched at one junction end, which may reflect a read error. The J gene is TRBJ1-6, the V gene TRBV19, with D tentatively TRBD1 (6 bases). CDR3 length: 16 residues. Germline values: CDR1 LNHDA, CDR2 SQIVND (reference sequence). CDR3 in amino acids: CASSMFGRQGNSPLRF. DNA of the CDR3: TGTGCCAGTAGTATGTTCGGTAGGCAGGGGAATTCACCCCTCCGCTTT.

This clone was detected only a few times. The chain carries TRBV11-3 and TRBJ2-3; 8 bases are shared with TRBD1. This CDR3 contains 17 residues. V gave up 0 bases and J gave up 2 bases; unmatched junction bases: 7. Per the germline V gene, CDR1 is SGHNT and CDR2 is YENEEA. The CDR3 region has the DNA TGTGCCAGCAGCTTAGACGCAGGGGGCGCCCCCACAGATACGCAGTATTTT. Translation gives CASSLDAGGAPTDTQYF.

The V and J genes are TRBV25-1 and TRBJ2-1; 7 bases match TRBD1. The CDR3 is 11 amino acids. V dropped 6 bases and J dropped 9; count of bases not matched to a gene: 2. Germline lookup yields CDR1 MGHDK and CDR2 SYGVNS. The CDR3 DNA reads as TGTGCCAGCAGGGGGACAGTTGAGCAGTTCTTC. Translation gives CASRGTVEQFF.

The chain carries TRBV4-3 and TRBJ2-3, with D perhaps matching TRBD2 (6 bases). The CDR3 runs 17 residues. Germline loops: CDR1 LGHNA, CDR2 YSLEER. The V gene lost 0 bases and the J gene lost 6 bases, with 19 bases spanning the gap. Here the CDR3 reads CASSQDRMDLAGDTQYF. The CDR3 coding sequence is TGCGCCAGCAGCCAAGATCGGATGGACCTGGCGGGGGATACGCAGTATTTT.

The chain combines TRBV7-2 with TRBJ2-5, with 7 bases lining up with TRBD2. V dropped 0 bases and J dropped 2; count of bases not matched to a gene: 6. The length of the CDR3 is 16 residues. The germline gives CDR1 SGHTA, CDR2 FQGNSA. The CDR3 protein is CASSLATGGGQETQYF. The CDR3 DNA reads as TGTGCCAGCAGCTTAGCGACGGGCGGGGGACAAGAGACCCAGTACTTC. Supplemented by reference TRBV7-2 and TRBJ2-5, the full variable domain reads GAGVSQSPSNKVTEKGKDVELRCDPISGHTALYWYRQSLGQGLEFLIYFQGNSAPDKSGLPSDRFSAERTGGSVSTLTIQRTQQEDSAVYLCASSLATGGGQETQYFGPGTRLLVL.

The J gene is TRBJ2-2, the V gene TRBV2; TRBD2 is a possible D gene (7 bases). This CDR3 contains 14 residues. Between the trimmed V and J ends, which lost 9 bases and 5 bases, there was a span of 16 bases. CDR1 and CDR2 (germline): SNHLY, FYNNEI. The DNA for the CDR3 is TGTGCCAGTCGGGGGGCGTTTTCTACCGGGGAGCTGTTTTTT. Protein product: CASRGAFSTGELFF.

The chain has TRBV7-2 and TRBJ2-7, with D perhaps matching TRBD2 (7 bases). CDR1 and CDR2 (germline): SGHTA, FQGNSA. The CDR3 contains 13 residues. Trimming pared 5 bases from V and 6 bases from J, leaving 14 bases between. The CDR3 DNA sequence: TGTGCCAGCAGCCCAAGTAGGGGGGGCGAGCAGTACTTC. Amino acids: CASSPSRGGEQYF.

The chain combines TRBV7-9 with TRBJ1-3; D is undetermined. The length of the CDR3 is 16 residues. Germline V gives CDR1 SEHNR, CDR2 FQNEAQ (reference sequence). V lost 2 bases and J 0 bases, leaving 11 bases between the germline ends. The CDR3 region has the DNA TGTGCCAGCAGCTTAAGCGGGAGTATCTCTGGAAACACCATATATTTT. Translation gives CASSLSGSISGNTIYF.

The chain employs TRBV19 and TRBJ1-5; 7 positions agree with TRBD1. Losses at the gene ends were 5 bases for V and 6 bases for J; bases not matched to a gene: 16. This CDR3 contains 17 residues. The V gene's germline CDR1 is LNHDA and CDR2 SQIVND (reference sequence). CDR3 protein: CASSVRQGKGRTQPQHF. The DNA for the CDR3 is TGTGCCAGTAGTGTTAGACAGGGAAAGGGGAGGACTCAGCCCCAGCATTTT.